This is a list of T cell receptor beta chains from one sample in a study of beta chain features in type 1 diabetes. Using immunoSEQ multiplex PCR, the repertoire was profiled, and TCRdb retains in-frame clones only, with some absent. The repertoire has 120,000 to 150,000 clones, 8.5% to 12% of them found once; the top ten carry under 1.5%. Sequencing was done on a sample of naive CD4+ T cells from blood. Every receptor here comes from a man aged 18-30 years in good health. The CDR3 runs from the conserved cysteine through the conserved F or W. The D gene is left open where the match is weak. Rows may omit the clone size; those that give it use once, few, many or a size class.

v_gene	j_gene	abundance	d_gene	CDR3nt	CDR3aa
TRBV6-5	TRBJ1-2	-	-	TGTGCCAGCATCTATCGGGCAGGGAAGGGCTATGGCTACACCTTC	CASIYRAGKGYGYTF
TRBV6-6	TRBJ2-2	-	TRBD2	TGTGCCAGCAGTGGGGGGGGCACCGGGGAGCTGTTTTTT	CASSGGGTGELFF
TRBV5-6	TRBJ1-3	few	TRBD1	TGTGCCAGCAGCCTCTTCGGGGACAGGGACTCCGCCTCTGGAAACACCATATATTTT	CASSLFGDRDSASGNTIYF
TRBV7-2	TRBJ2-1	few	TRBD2	TGTGCCAGCAGCCAGACTAGCGGGGGGGCCAATGAGCAGTTCTTC	CASSQTSGGANEQFF
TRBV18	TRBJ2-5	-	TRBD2	TGTGCCAGCTCACCCCGCCTGGTGACTAGCGGGGGGGCTGAGACCCAGTACTTC	CASSPRLVTSGGAETQYF
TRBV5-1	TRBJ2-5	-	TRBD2	TGCGCCAGCAGCCTGACTAGCGGGGGGGCCTTGGGTCAAGAGACCCAGTACTTC	CASSLTSGGALGQETQYF
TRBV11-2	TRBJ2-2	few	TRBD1	TGTGCCAGCACCAGGGGGACGAACACCGGGGAGCTGTTTTTT	CASTRGTNTGELFF
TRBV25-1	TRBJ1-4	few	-	TGTGCCAGCAGTGTGAGGGGGACGGGCGGTGAAAAACTGTTTTTT	CASSVRGTGGEKLFF
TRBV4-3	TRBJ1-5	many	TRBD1	TGCGCCAGCAGCCAAGAGGTTCAGGGGGGCAATCAGCCCCAGCATTTT	CASSQEVQGGNQPQHF
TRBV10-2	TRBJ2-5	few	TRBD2	TGCGCCAGCAGTGATACCAGCGGGGGGTTTATCCAGTACTTC	CASSDTSGGFIQYF
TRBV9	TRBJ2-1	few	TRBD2	TGTGCCAGCAGCCGAGTGGGACTAGACTACAATGAGCAGTTCTTC	CASSRVGLDYNEQFF
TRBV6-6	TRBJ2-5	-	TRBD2	TGTGCCAGCAGTCGACTAGCGGGGGCGGGATGGGAGACCCAGTACTTC	CASSRLAGAGWETQYF
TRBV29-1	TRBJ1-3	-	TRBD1	TGCAGCGTGGGACAGGCCGGAAACACCATATATTTT	CSVGQAGNTIYF
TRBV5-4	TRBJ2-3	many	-	TGTGCGTGCGGGGTGATTGATCGAGGCACAGATACGCAGTATTTT	CACGVIDRGTDTQYF
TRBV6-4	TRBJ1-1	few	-	TGTGCCAGCAGTGAAAGGGGGTCCCGAACTGAAGCTTTCTTT	CASSERGSRTEAFF
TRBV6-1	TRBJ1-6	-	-	TGTGCCAGCAGTGAAGACAGGGTCTATAATTCACCCCTCCACTTT	CASSEDRVYNSPLHF
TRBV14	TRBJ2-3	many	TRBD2	TGTGCCAGCAGCCTGCTGAGCGGGGCCAGCACAGATACGCAGTATTTT	CASSLLSGASTDTQYF
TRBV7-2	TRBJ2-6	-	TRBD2	TGTGCCAGCAGCTTAGTCGGGGGGGGTTCCGGGGCCAACGTCCTGACTTTC	CASSLVGGGSGANVLTF
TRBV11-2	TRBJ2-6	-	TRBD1	TGTGCCAGCAGCCCGAGGTGGACAGGTGGAAGCTCTGGGGCCAACGTCCTGACTTTC	CASSPRWTGGSSGANVLTF
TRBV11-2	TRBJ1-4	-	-	TGTGCCAGCAGCCCAGACGACTACAGTGAAAAACTGTTTTTT	CASSPDDYSEKLFF
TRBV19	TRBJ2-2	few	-	TGTGCCAGTAGTATCACTAACACCGGGGAGCTGTTTTTT	CASSITNTGELFF
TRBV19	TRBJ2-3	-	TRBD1	TGTGCCAGTAGTATTGGACAGGTCACAGATACGCAGTATTTT	CASSIGQVTDTQYF
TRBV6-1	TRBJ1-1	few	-	TGTGCCAGCAGTGAAGAGCCGAGGGCGAACACTGAAGCTTTCTTT	CASSEEPRANTEAFF
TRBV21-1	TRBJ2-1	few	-	TGTGCCAGCAGCAAACGGGACAGGGGAATCTCCTACAATGAGCAGTTCTTC	CASSKRDRGISYNEQFF
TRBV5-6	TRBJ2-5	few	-	TGTGCCAGCAGCCAGGTGGGCCCGGGGAAGACCCAGTACTTC	CASSQVGPGKTQYF
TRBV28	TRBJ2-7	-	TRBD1	TGTGCCAGCAGTTCAATGGGACAGGGGTCCTACGAGCAGTACTTC	CASSSMGQGSYEQYF
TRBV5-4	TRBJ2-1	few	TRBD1	TGTGCCAGCAGCTTGATAGGGACAGTTCCCAATGAGCAGTTCTTC	CASSLIGTVPNEQFF
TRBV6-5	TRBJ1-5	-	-	TGTGCCAGCAGTCTTAGTAATCAGCCCCAGCATTTT	CASSLSNQPQHF
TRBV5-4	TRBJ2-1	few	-	TGTGCCAGCAGCCTTGATTTCGGGGCTGGAGGGAATGAGCAGTTCTTC	CASSLDFGAGGNEQFF
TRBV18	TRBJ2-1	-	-	TGTGCCAGCTCACCACCCCGCGGGGTTCAAGAGCAGTTCTTC	CASSPPRGVQEQFF
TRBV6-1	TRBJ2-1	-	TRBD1	TGTGCCAGCAGCAACCAGGGGGCGCGGGGATATGAGCAGTTCTTC	CASSNQGARGYEQFF
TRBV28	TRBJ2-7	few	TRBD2	TGTGCCAGCAGCCCATGGCGGGGGGCTACCTACGAGCAGTACTTC	CASSPWRGATYEQYF
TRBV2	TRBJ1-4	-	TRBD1	TGTGCCAGCAGTCTCGGGACAGCTGCAACTAATGAAAAACTGTTTTTT	CASSLGTAATNEKLFF
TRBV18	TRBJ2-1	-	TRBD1	TGTGCCAGCGAGCCGGGACAGGGAACAAATGAGCAGTTCTTC	CASEPGQGTNEQFF
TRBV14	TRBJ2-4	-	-	TGTGCCAGCAGCCAAGGAGGGCTAGCCAAAAACATTCAGTACTTC	CASSQGGLAKNIQYF
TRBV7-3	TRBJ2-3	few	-	TGTGCCAGCAGCTTAATGGGGGGTCGAGACACAGATACGCAGTATTTT	CASSLMGGRDTDTQYF
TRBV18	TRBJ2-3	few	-	TGTGCCAGCTCACCACGGTCTCAGAATCTAGCTAGCACAGATACGCAGTATTTT	CASSPRSQNLASTDTQYF
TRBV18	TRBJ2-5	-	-	TGTGCCAGCTCACCCTCCGGGGGACGGAGATACCAAGAGACCCAGTACTTC	CASSPSGGRRYQETQYF
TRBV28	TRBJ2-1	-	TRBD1	TGTGCCAGCAGTTTACAGGGGGCCTACAATGAGCAGTTCTTC	CASSLQGAYNEQFF
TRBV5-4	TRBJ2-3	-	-	TGTGCCAGCAGCTTGTCACTCCCAGATACGCAGTATTTT	CASSLSLPDTQYF
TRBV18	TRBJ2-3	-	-	TGTGCCAGCTCACCACCGAGCCAGGGGTCGGGAGATACGCAGTATTTT	CASSPPSQGSGDTQYF
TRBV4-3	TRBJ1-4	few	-	TGCGCCAGCACCATAAGTCACAGACACGCAACTAATGAAAAACTGTTTTTT	CASTISHRHATNEKLFF